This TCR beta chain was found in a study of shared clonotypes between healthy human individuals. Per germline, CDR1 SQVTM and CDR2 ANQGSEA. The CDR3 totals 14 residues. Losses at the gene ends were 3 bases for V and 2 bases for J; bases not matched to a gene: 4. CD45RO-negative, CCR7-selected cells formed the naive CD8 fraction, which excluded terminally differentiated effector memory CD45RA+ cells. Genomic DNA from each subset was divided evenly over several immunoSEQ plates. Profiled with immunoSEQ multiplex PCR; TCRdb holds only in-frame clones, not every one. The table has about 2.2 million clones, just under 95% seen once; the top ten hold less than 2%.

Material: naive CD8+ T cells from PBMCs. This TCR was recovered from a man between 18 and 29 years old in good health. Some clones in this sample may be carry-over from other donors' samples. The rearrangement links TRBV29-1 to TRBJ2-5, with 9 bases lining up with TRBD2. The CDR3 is CSVESRGGQETQYF. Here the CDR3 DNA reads TGCAGCGTTGAGTCGCGGGGGGGGCAAGAGACCCAGTACTTC. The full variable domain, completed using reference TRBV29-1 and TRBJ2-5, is SAVISQKPSRDICQRGTSLTIQCQVDSQVTMMFWYRQQPGQSLTLIATANQGSEATYESGFVIDKFPISRPNLTFSTLTVSNMSPEDSSIYLCSVESRGGQETQYFGPGTRLLVL.